This record concerns one T cell receptor beta chain sequence. This record belongs to a study of blood T cells in healthy people across ages. For the second PCR, which ran for roughly 7 to 11 cycles, a sample-barcoded 5' primer and a J-beta primer mix were used. TCRdb re-called the 5' RACE reads with MiXCR, one entry per CDR3 protein. The data show about 830,000 distinct CDR3 sequences, 58% seen once. V gave up 7 bases and J gave up 5 bases, with 18 bases separating them. The length of the CDR3 is 14 residues. Germline V gene data show CDR1 as SQVTM and CDR2 as ANQGSEA. This sequence was found in a man under 40 in good health. Sequencing was done on a sample of blood. This chain uses TRBV29-1 with TRBJ2-4; D ambiguous. CDR3 in DNA: TGCAGCGCCGCCGCCTACTCCAATCAAAACATTCAGTACTTC. As protein: CSAAAYSNQNIQYF.